Each of the 25 T cell receptor beta chains below was sequenced from the same sample in a study of cytomegalovirus exposure and HLA in healthy donors. The PCR was carried out with 60 Vbeta primers and 13 Jbeta primers. TCRdb's copy holds only in-frame clones and misses some; the assay was immunoSEQ multiplex PCR. Recorded here are 200,000 to 250,000 clones; the top ten clones represent roughly 0.98%. The specimen sequenced was PBMCs. The source of these receptors is a woman in her 30s in good health and CMV-seropositive.

V usage is TRBV18 and J usage is TRBJ2-2; 12 bases fit TRBD1. This CDR3 comprises 19 residues. V gave up 6 bases and J gave up 5 bases; unmatched junction bases: 16. The germline V gene has CDR1 KGHSH and CDR2 LQKENI. The CDR3, as DNA: TGTGCCAGCTCCCCAGGGACAGGGGGCTACTCGAAGGGGACCGGGGAGCTGTTTTTT. Translating gives CASSPGTGGYSKGTGELFF.

This chain's CDR3 is CASRTSLLTYNEQFF. The CDR3 DNA sequence: TGTGCCAGCCGAACTAGCCTCTTAACCTACAATGAGCAGTTCTTC. The V and J genes are TRBV2 and TRBJ2-1; the D gene is possibly TRBD2 (6 bases). The ends were cut back, 8 bases at V and 2 bases at J, with 16 bases in the middle. CDR1 is SNHLY, CDR2 FYNNEI, per germline. The CDR3 runs 15 residues.

The chain couples TRBV19 to TRBJ2-2; 8 bases agree with TRBD2. This CDR3 has 14 amino acids. CDR1 and CDR2 from the germline V gene are LNHDA and SQIVND (reference sequence). V lost 6 bases, J lost 0 bases, and 0 bases stayed unmatched. The CDR3 nucleotides read TGTGCCAGTAGGGGACTAGCGAACACCGGGGAGCTGTTTTTT. It translates to CASRGLANTGELFF.

The chain carries TRBV9 and TRBJ2-5, with D possibly being TRBD2 (6 bases). This CDR3 spans 14 amino acids. CDR1 and CDR2 (germline): SGDLS, YYNGEE. Trimming stripped 2 bases from V and 5 bases from J, with 13 bases between. CDR3 nucleotide sequence: TGTGCCAGCAGCGTCGGGATTGGGGGGGAGACCCAGTACTTC. Amino acid sequence: CASSVGIGGETQYF.

The chain has TRBV10-3 and TRBJ2-5, with 7 positions matching TRBD1. The CDR3 runs to 14 residues. After removal of 6 bases from V and 1 base from J, the junction contained 5 bases not matched to a gene. Germline V gives CDR1 ENHRY, CDR2 SYGVKD. The CDR3 sequence: CAISRDRRQETQYF. The CDR3, as DNA: TGTGCCATCAGCCGGGACAGACGCCAAGAGACCCAGTACTTC.

V is TRBV4-3 and J is TRBJ2-7; perhaps TRBD1 as D (5 bases). The CDR3 length is 14 residues. CDR1 is LGHNA and CDR2 is YSLEER in the germline V gene. V shed 1 base and J shed 4 bases, with 11 bases lying between them. CDR3 DNA: TGCGCCAGCAGCCAAGGACAGTCGGGTTACGAGCAGTACTTC. Translation gives CASSQGQSGYEQYF.

This chain uses TRBV30 with TRBJ2-7, with D perhaps matching TRBD1 (6 bases). The CDR3 consists of 13 residues. V shed 3 bases and J shed 0 bases, with 9 bases lying between them. Germline CDR1 GTSNPN, CDR2 SVGIG (reference sequence). The CDR3 region has the DNA TGTGCCTGGAGCTCAGGGGTCTCCTACGAGCAGTACTTC. Translated: CAWSSGVSYEQYF.

The J gene is TRBJ2-7, the V gene TRBV10-3, with 7 bases identical to TRBD1. Germline V gene lookup returns CDR1 ENHRY and CDR2 SYGVKD. The CDR3 length is 14 residues. V shed 10 bases, J shed 0 bases, and the junction held 9 bases outside the gene matches. The CDR3 loop is CATRDRANSYEQYF. The CDR3 coding sequence is TGTGCCACAAGGGACAGAGCTAACTCCTACGAGCAGTACTTC.

The chain combines TRBV12-5 with TRBJ1-1; D unclear. V lost 3 bases to trimming and J lost 0 bases, with 14 bases between them. This CDR3 has 16 residues. Germline V gene sequence: CDR1 LGHNT, CDR2 FRNRAP. CDR3 nucleotide sequence: TGTGCTAGTGGTTTTCACTATCTACAAATGAACACTGAAGCTTTCTTT. This translates into CASGFHYLQMNTEAFF.

The rearrangement uses TRBV6-1 and TRBJ1-1, with a tentative D call TRBD1 (5 bases). Trimming stripped 4 bases from V and 10 bases from J, with 16 bases between. The CDR3 loop spans 13 amino acids. Germline V gene sequence: CDR1 MNHNS, CDR2 SASEGT. In DNA, the CDR3 is TGTGCCAGCAGTGGTACAATTCAGGGTACAGCTTTCTTT. It codes for CASSGTIQGTAFF.

The chain uses TRBV12-5 and TRBJ2-5, with D perhaps TRBD1 (5 bases). The CDR3 runs 14 residues. Between the trimmed V and J ends, which lost 1 base and 5 bases, there was a span of 11 bases. Germline CDR1 is LGHNT and CDR2 is FRNRAP. The DNA of the CDR3 is TGTGCTAGTGGTTTGGCTCAACAGGCGGAGACCCAGTACTTC. Translating it yields CASGLAQQAETQYF.

The chain links TRBV6-1 to TRBJ2-7; the D gene is possibly TRBD2 (6 bases). CDR3 length: 12 amino acids. V gave up 8 bases and J gave up 5 bases, with 13 bases separating them. CDR1 and CDR2 (germline): MNHNS, SASEGT. The CDR3 spells CASWLGGHEQYF. In DNA form, the CDR3 reads TGTGCCAGCTGGCTTGGAGGGCACGAGCAGTACTTC.

The chain combines TRBV5-4 with TRBJ2-5; 11 bases fit TRBD1. The germline CDR1 and CDR2 sequences are SGHNT and YYREEE (reference sequence). The CDR3 has 14 amino acids. Trimming took 4 bases from V and 5 from J; bases not matched to a gene: 4. This CDR3 is CASSRDRGEETQYF. CDR3 DNA sequence: TGTGCCAGCAGCCGGGACAGGGGGGAGGAGACCCAGTACTTC.

The CDR3 DNA sequence: TGCGCCAGCAGCCCCACTAGCGGGAACGAGCAGTACTTC. Protein sequence: CASSPTSGNEQYF. This chain connects TRBV4-3 to TRBJ2-7; 10 bases line up with TRBD2. The CDR3 extends over 13 amino acids. The V and J ends lost 4 bases and 5 bases, in that order; junction bases with no gene match: 2. Germline lookup yields CDR1 LGHNA and CDR2 YSLEER.

V gene TRBV28 combines with J gene TRBJ2-1; TRBD2 might be the D (6 bases). This CDR3 is built from 15 residues. Germline values: CDR1 MDHEN, CDR2 SYDVKM. With 4 bases removed from V and 6 bases from J, the gap between germline ends came to 16 bases. The CDR3 DNA reads as TGTGCCAGCAGTTCCCGACTAGTGGAGTCCAATGAGCAGTTCTTC. It specifies CASSSRLVESNEQFF. Full variable domain (rest looked up from reference TRBV28 and TRBJ2-1): DVKVTQSSRYLVKRTGEKVFLECVQDMDHENMFWYRQDPGLGLRLIYFSYDVKMKEKGDIPEGYSVSREKKERFSLILESASTNQTSMYLCASSSRLVESNEQFFGPGTRLTVL.

CDR3 DNA: TGTGCCAGCACCCCGGGGGGAGGGAGTTTCTATGCTAGCACAGATACGCAGTATTTT. Its protein is CASTPGGGSFYASTDTQYF. V and J are TRBV19 and TRBJ2-3; 7 bases align to TRBD2. The CDR3 is made up of 19 amino acids. CDR1 and CDR2 (germline): LNHDA, SQIVND (reference sequence). The trim removed 9 bases at V and 0 bases at J, leaving 21 bases unmatched.

The chain joins TRBV7-6 to TRBJ2-7, with D tentatively TRBD1 (6 bases). V was trimmed by 2 bases and J by 2 bases, leaving 13 bases between them. The length of the CDR3 is 15 residues. Germline assignment: CDR1 SGHVS and CDR2 FNYEAQ. The CDR3 sequence is CASSLHLDSPYEQYF. The CDR3 DNA is TGTGCCAGCAGCTTACATTTGGACAGCCCCTACGAGCAGTACTTC.

J is TRBJ1-2 and V is TRBV18; perhaps TRBD1 as D (5 bases). The CDR3 consists of 15 residues. V lost 3 bases and J lost 6, with 17 bases in between. Germline V CDR1 and CDR2: KGHSH, LQKENI. In DNA form, the CDR3 reads TGTGCCAGCTCACCGAAGGAGGGGCCAGGGAATGGCTACACCTTC. Encoded protein: CASSPKEGPGNGYTF.

CDR3 residues: CASSPTGQGVRAWYF. The CDR3 DNA reads as TGTGCCAGCAGTCCTACAGGACAGGGAGTCAGGGCTTGGTACTTC. This rearrangement joins TRBV28 to TRBJ2-7; 8 bases map to TRBD1. The germline V gene has CDR1 MDHEN and CDR2 SYDVKM. This CDR3 contains 15 residues. With 5 bases clipped from V and 12 bases from J, the junction kept 18 bases outside the gene matches.

J is TRBJ1-1 and V is TRBV20-1; D ambiguous. Germline assignment: CDR1 DFQATT and CDR2 SNEGSKA (reference sequence). CDR3 length: 10 amino acids. The CDR3 is CNPHGREAFF. The CDR3 bases are TGCAATCCTCACGGGAGAGAAGCTTTCTTT.

This chain joins TRBV27 and TRBJ2-7; tentative D call: TRBD2 (6 bases). The CDR3 contains 18 residues. V was clipped by 2 bases and J by 2 bases, with 22 bases between them. CDR1 is MNHEY and CDR2 is SMNVEV in the germline V gene (reference sequence). The CDR3 bases are TGTGCCAGCAGTTTAAACGGACTTGGCGGGCCTAGCGCCTACGAGCAGTACTTC. Its protein is CASSLNGLGGPSAYEQYF.

The chain combines TRBV28 with TRBJ2-7; unclear D gene. This CDR3 spans 13 amino acids. The V end was cut by 2 bases, the J end by 5 bases, with 10 bases between. CDR1 is MDHEN, CDR2 SYDVKM, per germline. This CDR3 reads CASSLDRGNEQYF. The CDR3 nucleotides read TGTGCCAGCAGTTTAGACCGAGGCAACGAGCAGTACTTC.

The chain is built from TRBV28 and TRBJ2-5; 10 bases line up with TRBD2. The germline V gene encodes CDR1 MDHEN and CDR2 SYDVKM. Trimming cost V 8 bases and J 2 bases; bases outside gene matches: 11. The CDR3 is 16 residues long. The CDR3, as DNA: TGTGCCAGCCGGCCGGGACTAGCGACCAATCAAGAGACCCAGTACTTC. Its translation is CASRPGLATNQETQYF. Variable domain in full (rest from reference TRBV28 and TRBJ2-5): DVKVTQSSRYLVKRTGEKVFLECVQDMDHENMFWYRQDPGLGLRLIYFSYDVKMKEKGDIPEGYSVSREKKERFSLILESASTNQTSMYLCASRPGLATNQETQYFGPGTRLLVL.

The chain uses TRBV29-1 and TRBJ2-3; tentative D call: TRBD2 (6 bases). CDR1 is SQVTM, CDR2 ANQGSEA, per germline. The V end lost 0 bases, the J end lost 2 bases, and 18 bases lay between the germline ends. The CDR3 spans 17 residues. CDR3 nucleotide sequence: TGCAGCGTTGAAGAGTGGGAAGAGCGGGTATTCACAGATACGCAGTATTTT. It translates to CSVEEWEERVFTDTQYF.

The rearrangement links TRBV21-1 to TRBJ1-2; the table gives TRBD1 as D, unverified against the DNA. TRBV21-1 is a recognized pseudogene. The CDR3 is 18 amino acids. The CDR3 here is CASSTWTRGNREESGYTF. Written as DNA, the CDR3 is TGTGCCAGCAGCACCTGGACCAGGGGGAATAGAGAGGAATCTGGCTACACCTTC.